Sequencing of this T cell receptor (beta chain) was carried out in a study of T-cell memory formation after mild COVID-19. Study-wide results and caveats: Most CD4+ clones that shrank were in CM and EM, while CD8+ ones turned up in EMRA. Contracting clones, day 15 to 85, had balanced CD4/CD8, and later expanders favored CD4+.

With regard to this clonotype: Its matching antigen is unknown.

TCRdb itself ran the 5' RACE reads through MiXCR, one entry per CDR3 protein. The sample shows a few hundred thousand distinct CDR3 sequences, 20% of them seen only once. The V and J ends lost 3 bases and 5 bases respectively, with 7 bases between them. CDR3 length: 12 residues. From germline, CDR1 is MNHEY and CDR2 SMNVEV (reference sequence). The sample comprised PBMCs or a T cell subset sorted from them (not recorded which). The chain is built from TRBV27 and TRBJ1-1; unclear D gene. The clonotype comes from a man aged 18 to 29 who had mild COVID-19 (a few samples of this study predate the infection). Cell type and time point are not known. CDR3 nucleotide sequence: TGTGCCAGCAGTTTTATTGGGACTGAAGCTTTCTTT. It encodes CASSFIGTEAFF.